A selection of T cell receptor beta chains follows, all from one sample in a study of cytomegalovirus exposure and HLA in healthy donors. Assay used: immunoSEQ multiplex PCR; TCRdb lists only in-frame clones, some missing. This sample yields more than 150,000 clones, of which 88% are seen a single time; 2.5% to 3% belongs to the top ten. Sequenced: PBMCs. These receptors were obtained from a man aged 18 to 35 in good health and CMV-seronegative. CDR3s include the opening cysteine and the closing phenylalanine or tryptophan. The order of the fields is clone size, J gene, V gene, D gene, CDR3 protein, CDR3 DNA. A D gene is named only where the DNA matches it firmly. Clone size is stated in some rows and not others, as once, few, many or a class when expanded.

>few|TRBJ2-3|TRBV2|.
CATNPTRDFNTDTQYF
TGTGCCACCAACCCAACCCGGGACTTTAACACAGATACGCAGTATTTT
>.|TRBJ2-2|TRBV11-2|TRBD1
CASSADRGRTGELFF
TGTGCCAGCAGCGCCGACAGGGGTCGCACCGGGGAGCTGTTTTTT
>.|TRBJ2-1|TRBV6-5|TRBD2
CASSYENGRVYEQFF
TGTGCCAGCAGTTACGAAAACGGGAGGGTCTATGAGCAGTTCTTC
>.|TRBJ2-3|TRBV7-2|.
CASSRGLTGTDTQYF
TGTGCCAGCAGCCGGGGGTTGACGGGCACAGATACGCAGTATTTT
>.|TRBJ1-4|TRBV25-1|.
CASSGSANEKLFF
TGTGCCAGCAGTGGCAGTGCTAATGAAAAACTGTTTTTT
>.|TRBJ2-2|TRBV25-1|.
CASSDRGARDTGELFF
TGTGCCAGCAGTGATCGGGGGGCGCGTGATACCGGGGAGCTGTTTTTT
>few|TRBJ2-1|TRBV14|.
CASSPPGRGNEQFF
TGTGCCAGCAGCCCCCCTGGTAGGGGTAATGAGCAGTTCTTC
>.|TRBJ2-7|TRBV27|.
CASSLVGSWYEQYF
TGTGCCAGCAGTTTAGTCGGGAGTTGGTACGAGCAGTACTTC
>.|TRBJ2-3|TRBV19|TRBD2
CASGGGTQYF
TGTGCCAGTGGGGGGGGTACGCAGTATTTT
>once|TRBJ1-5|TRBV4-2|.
CASSQDSTNQPQHF
TGTGCCAGCAGCCAAGATAGCACCAATCAGCCCCAGCATTTT
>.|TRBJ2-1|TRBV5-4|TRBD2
CASSLAGVNGNEQFF
TGTGCCAGCAGCTTAGCGGGAGTGAACGGCAATGAGCAGTTCTTC
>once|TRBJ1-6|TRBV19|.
CASTPDGGRSPLHF
TGTGCCAGTACCCCGGACGGGGGTCGATCACCCCTCCACTTT
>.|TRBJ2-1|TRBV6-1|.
CASSERGNGDEQFF
TGTGCCAGCAGTGAAAGAGGTAACGGGGATGAGCAGTTCTTC
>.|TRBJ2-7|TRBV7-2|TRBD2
CASSPTSGSHEQYF
TGTGCCAGCAGCCCGACTAGCGGGAGCCACGAGCAGTACTTC
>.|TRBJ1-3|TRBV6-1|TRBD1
CASGGTGTSGNTIYF
TGTGCCAGCGGCGGGACAGGGACGTCTGGAAACACCATATATTTT
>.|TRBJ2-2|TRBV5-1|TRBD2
CASSLRPSGGPTVTTGELFF
TGCGCCAGCAGCTTAAGACCTAGCGGGGGCCCGACTGTGACCACCGGGGAGCTGTTTTTT
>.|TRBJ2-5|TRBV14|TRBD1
CASSPRPGQGTQVTQYF
TGTGCCAGCAGCCCCCGGCCCGGACAGGGGACCCAAGTGACCCAGTACTTC
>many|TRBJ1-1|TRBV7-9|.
CASSPPDEGNTEAFF
TGTGCCAGCAGCCCCCCGGATGAGGGGAACACTGAAGCTTTCTTT
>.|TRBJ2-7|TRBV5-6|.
CASSLVGRVQYEQYF
TGTGCCAGCAGCTTGGTGGGCAGGGTTCAATACGAGCAGTACTTC
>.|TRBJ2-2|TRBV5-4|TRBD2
CASSSRAGATGELFF
TGTGCCAGCAGCTCACGAGCGGGGGCCACCGGGGAGCTGTTTTTT
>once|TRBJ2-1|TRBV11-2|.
CASSLDLAGNEQFF
TGTGCCAGCAGCTTAGATCTGGCGGGAAATGAGCAGTTCTTC
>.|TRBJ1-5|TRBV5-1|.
CASSSGTLSSNQPQHF
TGCGCCAGCAGCTCCGGGACACTGTCTAGCAATCAGCCCCAGCATTTT
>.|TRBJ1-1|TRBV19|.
CAARPGPNTEAFF
TGTGCCGCTAGGCCCGGTCCGAACACTGAAGCTTTCTTT
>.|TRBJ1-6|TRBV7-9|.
CASSLGSPAALHF
TGTGCCAGCAGCTTAGGGAGCCCTGCGGCCCTCCACTTT
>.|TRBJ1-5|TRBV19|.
CASSIGGSYQPQHF
TGTGCCAGTAGTATAGGAGGCAGCTATCAGCCCCAGCATTTT
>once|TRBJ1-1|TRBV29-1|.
CSVRDTLGTEAFF
TGCAGCGTCCGGGACACTTTGGGCACTGAAGCTTTCTTT
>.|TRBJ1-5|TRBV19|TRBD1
CASTGVSGNQPQHF
TGTGCCAGCACAGGGGTTAGTGGCAATCAGCCCCAGCATTTT
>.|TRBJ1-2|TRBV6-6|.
CASSDRTAGDYGYTF
TGTGCCAGCAGTGACAGGACAGCTGGGGACTATGGCTACACCTTC
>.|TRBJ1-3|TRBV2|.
CASTLDSGGNTIYF
TGTGCCAGCACCTTGGACAGTGGTGGAAACACCATATATTTT
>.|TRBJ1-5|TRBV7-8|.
CATAASSGNQPQHF
TGTGCCACAGCAGCGAGTTCCGGGAATCAGCCCCAGCATTTT
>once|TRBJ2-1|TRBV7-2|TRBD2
CASSLAAGTSGQFF
TGTGCCAGCAGCTTAGCGGCCGGGACTAGCGGGCAGTTCTTC
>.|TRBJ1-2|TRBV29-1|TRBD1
CSATGTGEGYTF
TGCAGCGCTACCGGGACAGGGGAGGGCTACACCTTC
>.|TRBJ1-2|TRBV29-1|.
CSVEAQGGVSANYGYTF
TGCAGCGTTGAAGCTCAGGGAGGGGTCTCAGCTAACTATGGCTACACCTTC
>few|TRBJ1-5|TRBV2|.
CASSAVVQGQPQHF
TGTGCCAGCAGTGCGGTCGTACAGGGTCAGCCCCAGCATTTT
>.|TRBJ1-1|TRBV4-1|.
CASSPTENTEAFF
TGCGCCAGCAGCCCAACAGAGAACACTGAAGCTTTCTTT
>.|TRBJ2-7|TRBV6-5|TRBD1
CASSYGWDSTYEQYF
TGTGCCAGCAGTTACGGGTGGGACAGCACCTACGAGCAGTACTTC
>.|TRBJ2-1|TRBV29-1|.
CSVAFGGKLAKNEQFF
TGCAGCGTTGCATTCGGTGGGAAGCTAGCAAAGAATGAGCAGTTCTTC
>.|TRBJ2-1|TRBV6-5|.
CASSYSAAGPNNEQFF
TGTGCCAGCAGTTACTCAGCGGCGGGGCCCAACAATGAGCAGTTCTTC
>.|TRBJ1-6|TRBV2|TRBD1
CASRGTGQQNSPLHF
TGTGCCAGCAGGGGGACGGGACAGCAGAATTCACCCCTCCACTTT
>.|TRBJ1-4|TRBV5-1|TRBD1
CASSATGGRNEKLFF
TGCGCCAGCAGCGCAACAGGGGGACGTAATGAAAAACTGTTTTTT
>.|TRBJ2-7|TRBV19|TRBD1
CASSIDLQGTYEQYF
TGTGCCAGTAGTATAGATCTACAGGGGACCTACGAGCAGTACTTC
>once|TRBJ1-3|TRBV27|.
CASSPRSSGNTIYF
TGTGCCAGCAGCCCCCGGTCCTCTGGAAACACCATATATTTT
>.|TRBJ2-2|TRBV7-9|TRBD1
CASSFRQGLTGELFF
TGTGCCAGCAGCTTTAGACAGGGTTTAACCGGGGAGCTGTTTTTT
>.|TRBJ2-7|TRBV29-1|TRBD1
CSVEGPGGDLYEQYF
TGCAGCGTTGAAGGTCCAGGGGGCGACCTCTACGAGCAGTACTTC
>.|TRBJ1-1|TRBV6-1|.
CASNRDRRGTEAFF
TGTGCCAGCAACCGGGACCGCCGGGGGACTGAAGCTTTCTTT
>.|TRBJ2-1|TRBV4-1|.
CASSQAPAEQFF
TGCGCCAGCAGCCAAGCGCCCGCGGAGCAGTTCTTC
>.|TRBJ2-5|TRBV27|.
CASRGGGQSGETQYF
TGTGCCAGCAGAGGAGGAGGCCAAAGTGGGGAGACCCAGTACTTC
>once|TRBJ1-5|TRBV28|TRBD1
CASIKGQGAIQPQHF
TGTGCCAGCATTAAGGGACAGGGGGCGATTCAGCCCCAGCATTTT
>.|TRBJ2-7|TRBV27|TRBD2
CASSGLAGGGSSYEQYF
TGTGCCAGCAGTGGACTAGCGGGAGGGGGGAGCTCCTACGAGCAGTACTTC
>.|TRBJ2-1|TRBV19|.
CASSISTSSYNEQFF
TGTGCCAGTAGTATCTCGACAAGCTCCTACAATGAGCAGTTCTTC
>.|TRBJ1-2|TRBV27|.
CASSTGPYGYTF
TGTGCCAGTAGTACAGGGCCCTATGGCTACACCTTC
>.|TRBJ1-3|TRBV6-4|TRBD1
CARIAGTASGNTIYF
TGTGCCAGAATTGCCGGGACAGCCTCTGGAAACACCATATATTTT
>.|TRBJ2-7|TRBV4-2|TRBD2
CASSQDAPSGREDEQYF
TGTGCCAGCAGCCAAGATGCGCCTAGCGGGAGGGAGGACGAGCAGTACTTC
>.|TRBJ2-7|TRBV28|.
CASSFEGAYEQYF
TGTGCCAGCAGTTTCGAGGGTGCCTACGAGCAGTACTTC
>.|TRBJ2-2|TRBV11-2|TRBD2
CASSLSGEFTNTGELFF
TGTGCCAGCAGCCTTAGCGGGGAGTTTACGAACACCGGGGAGCTGTTTTTT
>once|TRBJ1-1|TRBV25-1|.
CASSDPGWTEAFF
TGTGCCAGCAGTGATCCAGGGTGGACTGAAGCTTTCTTT
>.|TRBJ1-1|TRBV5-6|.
CASNLGGMSEAFF
TGTGCCAGCAACTTAGGGGGAATGTCTGAAGCTTTCTTT
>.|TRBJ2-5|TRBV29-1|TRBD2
CSVGGLAETQYF
TGCAGCGTTGGGGGACTAGCGGAGACCCAGTACTTC
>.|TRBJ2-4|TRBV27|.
CASTTLMGGGNIQYF
TGTGCCAGTACTACCCTTATGGGGGGTGGAAACATTCAGTACTTC